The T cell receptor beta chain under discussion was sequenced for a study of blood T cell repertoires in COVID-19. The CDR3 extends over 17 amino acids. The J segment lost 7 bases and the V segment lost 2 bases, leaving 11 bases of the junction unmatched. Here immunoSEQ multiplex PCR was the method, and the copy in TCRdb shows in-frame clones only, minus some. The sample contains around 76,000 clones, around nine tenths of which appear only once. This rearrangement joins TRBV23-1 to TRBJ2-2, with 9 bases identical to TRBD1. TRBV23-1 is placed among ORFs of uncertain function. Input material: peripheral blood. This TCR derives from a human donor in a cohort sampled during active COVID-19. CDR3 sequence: CASSQRRQGDFGGELFF. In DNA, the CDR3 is TGCGCCAGCAGTCAACGTCGACAGGGGGATTTCGGCGGGGAGCTGTTTTTT.